The 28 T cell receptor beta chains reported below all come from one sample, sequenced in a study of tumor-infiltrating lymphocytes in localized non-small cell lung cancer (dated by TCRdb to the early 2020s). The library was made by the immunoSEQ multiplex PCR assay. The source is immuneACCESS, and TCRdb retained only in-frame sequences with V and J called. Part of the clones is not carried over; for the studies checked, unresolved V genes explain less than half of this, and the remainder is unexplained. The sample table records about 16,000 clones; around two thirds of these occur just once. The ten most abundant clones make up 6.5% of the sample. Sequencing used lung tumor tissue. These receptors all stem from a human donor with non-small cell lung cancer.

The V gene is TRBV5-8, the J gene TRBJ1-1; D gene ambiguous. The CDR3 runs to 16 residues. V lost 4 bases and J lost 3, with 19 bases in between. CDR1 is SGHTS and CDR2 is YDEGEE in the germline V gene. CDR3 in DNA: TGTGCCAGCAGCCAAGGCCTCTTCAGCGGGGACACTGAAGCTTTCTTT. It codes for CASSQGLFSGDTEAFF.

The chain links TRBV6-1 to TRBJ1-5; unclear D gene. Germline CDR1 is MNHNS and CDR2 is SASEGT. This CDR3 is 14 amino acids long. V lost 10 bases and J lost 3, with 16 bases in between. DNA of the CDR3: TGTGCCACCCAGATCCGGGTCAACAATCAGCCCCAGCATTTT. This encodes CATQIRVNNQPQHF.

The V call is TRBV28, the J call TRBJ1-1, with a weak D call TRBD1 (5 bases). Looked up from germline, CDR1 is MDHEN and CDR2 is SYDVKM. Trimming stripped 5 bases from V and 1 base from J, with 11 bases between. The CDR3 runs 14 residues. CDR3 DNA: TGTGCCAGCAGTATACCCGGGGGGAACACTGAAGCTTTCTTT. It encodes CASSIPGGNTEAFF.

This clone has only one observation. V and J are TRBV6-5 and TRBJ2-1, with D tentatively TRBD1 or TRBD2 (5 bases each). This CDR3 comprises 14 residues. Deletions cut 6 bases from V and 2 bases from J, with 11 bases between. CDR1 and CDR2 (germline): MNHEY, SVGAGI. The CDR3, as DNA: TGTGCCAGCAGGCCCGGGACCCCCTACAATGAGCAGTTCTTC. This codes for CASRPGTPYNEQFF.

This rearrangement joins TRBV14 to TRBJ2-1, with 8 bases that match TRBD2. With 2 bases clipped from V and 9 bases from J, the junction kept 15 bases outside the gene matches. Looked up from germline, CDR1 is SGHDN and CDR2 is FVKESK. The CDR3 spans 17 residues. Here the CDR3 reads CASSQLPRGTSRVEQFF. The CDR3 nucleotides read TGTGCCAGCAGCCAACTCCCGAGGGGGACTAGTCGGGTTGAGCAGTTCTTC.

Turning to this clone: This sample includes further DNA sequences coding for the same CDR3. This chain joins TRBV29-1 and TRBJ2-6, with TRBD1 matching 7 bases. The junction had 2 bases not matched to a gene; V was cut back by 4 bases and J by 2 bases. This CDR3 has 14 amino acids. Germline lookup yields CDR1 SQVTM and CDR2 ANQGSEA. The CDR3 spells CSVVQGAGANVLTF. For the CDR3, the DNA is TGCAGCGTTGTCCAGGGGGCTGGGGCCAACGTCCTGACTTTC.

The table lists this clone with a few counts. The chain is built from TRBV6-1 and TRBJ2-3, with TRBD2 matching 15 bases. In germline, CDR1 is MNHNS, CDR2 SASEGT. The junction had 0 bases not matched to a gene; V was cut back by 4 bases and J by 4 bases. The CDR3 covers 15 residues. The CDR3 bases are TGTGCCAGCAGTGGGACTAGCGGGGGGGCAGATACGCAGTATTTT. Amino acid sequence: CASSGTSGGADTQYF.

Only one count was recorded for this clone. This chain uses TRBV10-3 with TRBJ2-7, with TRBD2 identical over 8 bases. J was trimmed by 0 bases and V by 4 bases; bases with no gene match: 5. The CDR3 is 15 residues long. CDR1 and CDR2 from the germline V gene are ENHRY and SYGVKD. CDR3 region: CAISVGGDHSYEQYF. CDR3 bases: TGTGCCATCAGTGTCGGGGGGGACCACTCCTACGAGCAGTACTTC.

The chain uses TRBV19 and TRBJ2-7, with D possibly matching TRBD1 (5 bases). V gave up 5 bases and J gave up 0 bases, with 8 bases separating them. The CDR3 length is 13 residues. Germline V gene sequence: CDR1 LNHDA, CDR2 SQIVND (reference sequence). The DNA of the CDR3 is TGTGCCAGTAGTTCGCAGGGCTCCTACGAGCAGTACTTC. This codes for CASSSQGSYEQYF.

The chain has TRBV7-9 and TRBJ1-6, with 9 bases aligning to TRBD1. This CDR3 contains 15 residues. J lost 7 bases, V lost 5 bases, and 6 bases had no gene match. Germline V gene data show CDR1 as SEHNR and CDR2 as FQNEAQ (reference sequence). In DNA, the CDR3 is TGTGCCAGCAGCGGGGGGACAGGGCGAAATTCACCCCTCCACTTT. Its protein product is CASSGGTGRNSPLHF. Full variable domain (rest looked up from reference TRBV7-9 and TRBJ1-6): DTGVSQNPRHKITKRGQNVTFRCDPISEHNRLYWYRQTLGQGPEFLTYFQNEAQLEKSRLLSDRFSAERPKGSFSTLEIQRTEQGDSAMYLCASSGGTGRNSPLHFGNGTRLTVT.

The rearrangement joins TRBV5-4 to TRBJ2-3; D gene ambiguous. V was clipped by 4 bases and J by 7 bases, with 16 bases between them. The CDR3 spans 14 residues. Per the germline V gene, CDR1 is SGHNT and CDR2 is YYREEE (reference sequence). The CDR3 spells CASSPRPGANTQYF. The DNA of the CDR3 is TGTGCCAGCAGCCCACGCCCCGGCGCGAATACGCAGTATTTT.

The chain combines TRBV14 with TRBJ2-7, with D possibly being TRBD1 or TRBD2 (5 bases each). The CDR3 totals 13 residues. Germline V gene lookup returns CDR1 SGHDN and CDR2 FVKESK. Trimming removed 9 bases at V and 0 bases at J, with 12 bases between. This CDR3 is CASRDGSSYEQYF. The CDR3, as DNA: TGTGCCAGTCGGGACGGAAGCTCCTACGAGCAGTACTTC.

The J gene is TRBJ2-3, the V gene TRBV4-2; TRBD2 matches at 10 bases. Germline lookup yields CDR1 LGHNA and CDR2 YNFKEQ. V was pared by 3 bases and J by 4 bases, with 7 bases of the junction left unmatched. CDR3 length: 16 amino acids. As DNA, the CDR3 is TGTGCCAGCAGCCAGGCTGGGACTAGCGAGCCAGATACGCAGTATTTT. Translating gives CASSQAGTSEPDTQYF.

The chain is built from TRBV9 and TRBJ1-2; 9 nucleotides line up with TRBD1. The germline V gene has CDR1 SGDLS and CDR2 YYNGEE. This CDR3 comprises 15 residues. J lost 6 bases, V lost 4 bases, and 10 bases had no gene match. The CDR3, as DNA: TGTGCCAGCAGCCTAGGGGAGACAGGGGGAGATGGCTACACCTTC. It encodes CASSLGETGGDGYTF.

V usage is TRBV28 and J usage is TRBJ2-1, with 12 bases identical to TRBD1. Germline CDR1 is MDHEN and CDR2 is SYDVKM. This CDR3 is 14 amino acids long. V was pared by 8 bases and J by 9 bases, with 8 bases of the junction left unmatched. The CDR3 protein is CASFPGQGASEQFF. In nucleotides, the CDR3 is TGTGCCAGCTTTCCGGGACAGGGGGCTAGTGAGCAGTTCTTC.

This clone was seen a handful of times. The rearrangement links TRBV9 to TRBJ1-1; D may be TRBD1 (6 bases). Germline lookup yields CDR1 SGDLS and CDR2 YYNGEE. The CDR3 contains 15 residues. Trimming removed 4 bases at V and 5 bases at J, with 18 bases between. For the CDR3, the DNA is TGTGCCAGCAGCCCCCCCTCAGGGGCCGATACTGAAGCTTTCTTT. Translated, it gives CASSPPSGADTEAFF.

The genes are TRBV20-1 and TRBJ1-2, with unresolved D. Between the trimmed V and J ends, which lost 2 bases and 6 bases, there was a span of 7 bases. Germline-derived CDR1 and CDR2 are DFQATT and SNEGSKA (reference sequence). The CDR3 has 11 amino acids. The CDR3 loop reads CSARHLDGYTF. The CDR3 DNA reads TGCAGTGCTAGACACCTAGATGGCTACACCTTC.

The genes are TRBV19 and TRBJ1-1; unclear D gene. The CDR3 spans 15 residues. V dropped 4 bases and J dropped 1 base, with 13 bases sitting between them. Per germline, CDR1 LNHDA and CDR2 SQIVND (reference sequence). CDR3 amino acids: CASSKEALGNTEAFF. As DNA, the CDR3 is TGTGCCAGTAGTAAAGAAGCGTTGGGGAACACTGAAGCTTTCTTT.

The rearrangement uses TRBV7-9 and TRBJ1-1; possibly TRBD1 for D (5 bases). V was clipped by 1 base and J by 6 bases, with 6 bases between them. The CDR3 covers 12 residues. The germline V gene encodes CDR1 SEHNR and CDR2 FQNEAQ (reference sequence). The CDR3 sequence: CASSLGTPEAFF. The CDR3 DNA sequence: TGTGCCAGCAGCTTAGGGACACCTGAAGCTTTCTTT.

CDR3 bases: TGTGCCAGCGGCCTGGCAGGGATCTCTGAAGCTTTCTTT. Translated, it gives CASGLAGISEAFF. The chain couples TRBV7-3 to TRBJ1-1; maybe TRBD1 (5 bases). Germline V gene data show CDR1 as SGHTA and CDR2 as FQGTGA. CDR3 size: 13 residues. V was cut by 8 bases and J by 6 bases, with 16 bases left in between.

In this sample, this clone turned up once. This rearrangement joins TRBV9 to TRBJ1-3; D gene unclear. The CDR3 runs to 15 residues. V lost 0 bases, J lost 0 bases, and 7 bases lay in between. Germline lookup yields CDR1 SGDLS and CDR2 YYNGEE. The CDR3 DNA reads TGTGCCAGCAGCGTAGGCACCAACTCTGGAAACACCATATATTTT. It yields the protein CASSVGTNSGNTIYF.

In nucleotides, the CDR3 is TGTGCCAGCAGCTTCGGACAAGATACGCAGTATTTT. Translating it yields CASSFGQDTQYF. The gene calls are TRBV5-6 and TRBJ2-3, with a tentative D call TRBD1 (5 bases). From germline, CDR1 is SGHDT and CDR2 YYEEEE. V was cut by 2 bases and J by 5 bases, with 6 bases left in between. The CDR3 has 12 amino acids.

The chain employs TRBV27 and TRBJ2-7; D may match TRBD1 or TRBD2 (5 bases each). From germline, CDR1 is MNHEY and CDR2 SMNVEV (reference sequence). The ends were cut back, 3 bases at V and 2 bases at J, with 11 bases in the middle. The CDR3 contains 14 residues. The CDR3 nucleotides are TGTGCCAGCAGTTTGTCGAGGGGCCCCTACGAGCAGTACTTC. Translated: CASSLSRGPYEQYF.

The chain carries TRBV9 and TRBJ2-1; 10 nucleotides agree with TRBD2. J was trimmed by 4 bases and V by 1 base; bases with no gene match: 5. Per germline, CDR1 SGDLS and CDR2 YYNGEE. This CDR3 has 16 residues. In DNA, the CDR3 is TGTGCCAGCAGCGTAAGACTAGCGGGCCAATACAATGAGCAGTTCTTC. It codes for CASSVRLAGQYNEQFF.

This sequence joins TRBV28 and TRBJ1-1; perhaps TRBD1 as D (5 bases). Between the trimmed V and J ends, which lost 5 bases and 5 bases, there was a span of 15 bases. Germline lookup yields CDR1 MDHEN and CDR2 SYDVKM. This CDR3 is built from 14 residues. DNA for the CDR3: TGTGCCAGCAGTAGAGGGGATATACAAACTGAAGCTTTCTTT. It yields the protein CASSRGDIQTEAFF.

This clone showed up just a few times. This sequence joins TRBV5-6 and TRBJ1-2; no clear D gene. Per germline, CDR1 SGHDT and CDR2 YYEEEE. The V and J ends lost 0 bases and 7 bases respectively, with 7 bases between them. This CDR3 region has 12 residues. Here the CDR3 reads CASSLGVGGYTF. In DNA, the CDR3 is TGTGCCAGCAGCTTGGGGGTTGGTGGCTACACCTTC. Drawing the rest from reference TRBV5-6 and TRBJ1-2, the complete variable domain is DAGVTQSPTHLIKTRGQQVTLRCSPKSGHDTVSWYQQALGQGPQFIFQYYEEEERQRGNFPDRFSGHQFPNYSSELNVNALLLGDSALYLCASSLGVGGYTFGSGTRLTVV.

By frequency in the sample, this clone is medium-sized. V is TRBV2 and J is TRBJ1-4; D call uncertain. CDR3 size: 10 residues. The germline gives CDR1 SNHLY, CDR2 FYNNEI. V lost 4 bases and J lost 7, with 1 base in between. The CDR3 protein is CASSGEKLFF. The CDR3 nucleotides read TGTGCCAGCAGTGGTGAAAAACTGTTTTTT.

This chain connects TRBV7-6 to TRBJ1-4; 7 nucleotides align to TRBD1. The CDR3 contains 15 residues. Germline CDR1 and CDR2: SGHVS and FNYEAQ. Trimming took 1 base from V and 7 from J; bases not matched to a gene: 6. The CDR3 here is CASSLEAGGSEKLFF. CDR3 DNA sequence: TGTGCCAGCAGCTTAGAGGCAGGGGGGAGTGAAAAACTGTTTTTT. Variable domain in full (rest from reference TRBV7-6 and TRBJ1-4): GAGVSQSPRYKVTKRGQDVALRCDPISGHVSLYWYRQALGQGPEFLTYFNYEAQQDKSGLPNDRFSAERPEGSISTLTIQRTEQRDSAMYRCASSLEAGGSEKLFFGSGTQLSVL.